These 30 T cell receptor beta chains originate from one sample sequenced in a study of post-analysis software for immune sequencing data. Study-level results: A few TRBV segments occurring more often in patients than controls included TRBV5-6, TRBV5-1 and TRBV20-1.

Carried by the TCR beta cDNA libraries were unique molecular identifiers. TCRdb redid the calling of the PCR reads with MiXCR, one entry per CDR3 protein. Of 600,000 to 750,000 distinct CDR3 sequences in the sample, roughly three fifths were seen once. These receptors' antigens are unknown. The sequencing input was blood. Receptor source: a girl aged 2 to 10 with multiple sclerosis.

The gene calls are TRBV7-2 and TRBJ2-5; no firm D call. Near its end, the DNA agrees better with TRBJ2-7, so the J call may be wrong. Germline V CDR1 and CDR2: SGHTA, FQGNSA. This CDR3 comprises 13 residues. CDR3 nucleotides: TGTGCCAGCAGGAAGGGCACTTACGACGAGCAGTACTTC. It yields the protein CASRKGTYDEQYF.

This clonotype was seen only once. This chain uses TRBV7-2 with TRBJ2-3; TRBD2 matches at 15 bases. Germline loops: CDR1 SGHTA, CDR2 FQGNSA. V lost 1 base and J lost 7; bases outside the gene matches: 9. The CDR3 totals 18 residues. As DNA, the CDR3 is TGTGCCAGCAGCTTAGACCGAGGACTAGCGGGGGGGCCGAATACGCAGTATTTT. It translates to CASSLDRGLAGGPNTQYF. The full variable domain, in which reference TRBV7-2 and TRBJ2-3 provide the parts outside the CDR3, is GAGVSQSPSNKVTEKGKDVELRCDPISGHTALYWYRQSLGQGLEFLIYFQGNSAPDKSGLPSDRFSAERTGGSVSTLTIQRTQQEDSAVYLCASSLDRGLAGGPNTQYFGPGTRLTVL.

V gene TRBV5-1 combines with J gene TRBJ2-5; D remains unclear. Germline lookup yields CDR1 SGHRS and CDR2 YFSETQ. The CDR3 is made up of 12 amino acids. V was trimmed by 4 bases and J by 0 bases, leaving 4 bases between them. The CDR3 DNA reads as TGCGCCAGCAGCCCGGACCAAGAGACCCAGTACTTC. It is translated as CASSPDQETQYF.

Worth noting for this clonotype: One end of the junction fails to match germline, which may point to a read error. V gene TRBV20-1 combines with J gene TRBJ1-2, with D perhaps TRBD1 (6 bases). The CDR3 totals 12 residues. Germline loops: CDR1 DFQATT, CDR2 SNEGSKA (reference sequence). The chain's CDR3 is CSARDTSYGYTF. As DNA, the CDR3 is TGCAGCGCTAGGGACACCAGCTATGGCTACACCTTC.

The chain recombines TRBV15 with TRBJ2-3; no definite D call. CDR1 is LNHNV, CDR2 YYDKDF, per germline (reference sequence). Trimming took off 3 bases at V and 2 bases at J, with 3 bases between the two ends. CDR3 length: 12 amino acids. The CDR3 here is CATSRLTDTQYF. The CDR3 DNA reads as TGTGCCACCAGCAGGCTCACAGATACGCAGTATTTT.

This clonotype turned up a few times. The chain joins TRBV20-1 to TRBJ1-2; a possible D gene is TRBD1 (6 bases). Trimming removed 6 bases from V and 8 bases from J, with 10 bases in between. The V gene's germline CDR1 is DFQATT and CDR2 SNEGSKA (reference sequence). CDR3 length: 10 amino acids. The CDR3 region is CSAPGEGYTF. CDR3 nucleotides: TGCAGTGCGCCAGGGGAGGGCTACACCTTC.

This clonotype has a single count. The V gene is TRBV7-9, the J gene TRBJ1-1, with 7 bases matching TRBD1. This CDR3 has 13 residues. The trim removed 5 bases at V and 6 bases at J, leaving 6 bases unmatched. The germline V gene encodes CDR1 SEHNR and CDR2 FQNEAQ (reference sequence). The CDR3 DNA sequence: TGTGCCAGCAGCCGCGACAGGGCCCCTGAAGCTTTCTTT. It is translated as CASSRDRAPEAFF.

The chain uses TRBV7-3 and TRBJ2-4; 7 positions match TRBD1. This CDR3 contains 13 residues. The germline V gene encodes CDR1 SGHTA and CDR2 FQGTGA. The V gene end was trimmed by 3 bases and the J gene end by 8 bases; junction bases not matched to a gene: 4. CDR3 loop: CASSFQGDDIQYF. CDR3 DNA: TGTGCCAGCAGCTTTCAGGGGGATGACATTCAGTACTTC.

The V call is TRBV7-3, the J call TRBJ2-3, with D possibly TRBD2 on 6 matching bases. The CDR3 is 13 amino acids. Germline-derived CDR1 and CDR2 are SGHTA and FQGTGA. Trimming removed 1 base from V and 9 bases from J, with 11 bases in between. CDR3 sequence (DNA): TGTGCCAGCAGCTTAAACGAACTAGCAACGCAGTATTTT. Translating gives CASSLNELATQYF.

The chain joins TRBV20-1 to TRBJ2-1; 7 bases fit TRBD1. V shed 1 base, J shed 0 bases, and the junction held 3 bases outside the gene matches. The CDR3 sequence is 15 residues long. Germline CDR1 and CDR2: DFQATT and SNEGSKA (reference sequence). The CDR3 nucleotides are TGCAGTGCTAGAGGACAGGGTTTCTCCTACAATGAGCAGTTCTTC. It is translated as CSARGQGFSYNEQFF.

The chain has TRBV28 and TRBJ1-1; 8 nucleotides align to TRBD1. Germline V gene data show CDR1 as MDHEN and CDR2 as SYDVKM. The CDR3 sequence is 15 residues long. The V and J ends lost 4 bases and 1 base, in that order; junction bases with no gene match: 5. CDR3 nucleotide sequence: TGTGCCAGCAGTTCAGGGGGCCCGGCGAACACTGAAGCTTTCTTT. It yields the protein CASSSGGPANTEAFF.

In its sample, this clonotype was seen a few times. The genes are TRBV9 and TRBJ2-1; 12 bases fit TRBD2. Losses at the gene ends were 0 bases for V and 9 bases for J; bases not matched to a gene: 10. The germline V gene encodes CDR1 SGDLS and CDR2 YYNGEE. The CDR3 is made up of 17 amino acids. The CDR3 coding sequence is TGTGCCAGCAGCGTAGGGCTAGCGGGAGGGCCGCGGGGTGAGCAGTTCTTC. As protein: CASSVGLAGGPRGEQFF. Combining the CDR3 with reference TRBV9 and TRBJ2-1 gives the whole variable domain DSGVTQTPKHLITATGQRVTLRCSPRSGDLSVYWYQQSLDQGLQFLIQYYNGEERAKGNILERFSAQQFPDLHSELNLSSLELGDSALYFCASSVGLAGGPRGEQFFGPGTRLTVL.

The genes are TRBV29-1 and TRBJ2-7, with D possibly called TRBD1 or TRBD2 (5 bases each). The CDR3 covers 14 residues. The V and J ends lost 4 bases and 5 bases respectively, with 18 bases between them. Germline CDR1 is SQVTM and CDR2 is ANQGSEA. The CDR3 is CSVGGPAGQDEQYF. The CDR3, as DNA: TGCAGCGTTGGCGGGCCGGCAGGGCAAGACGAGCAGTACTTC.

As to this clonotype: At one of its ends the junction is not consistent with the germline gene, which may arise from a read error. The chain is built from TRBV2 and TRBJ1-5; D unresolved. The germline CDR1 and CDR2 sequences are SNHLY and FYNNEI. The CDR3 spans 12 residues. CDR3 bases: TGCGCCAGCAGATCAGGAAATCAGCCCCAGCATTTT. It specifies CASRSGNQPQHF.

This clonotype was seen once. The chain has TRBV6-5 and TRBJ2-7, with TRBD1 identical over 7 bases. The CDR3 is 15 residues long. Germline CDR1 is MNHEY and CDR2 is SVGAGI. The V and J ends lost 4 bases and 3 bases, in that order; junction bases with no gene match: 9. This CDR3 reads CASSWTGTVVYEQYF. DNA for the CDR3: TGTGCCAGCAGTTGGACCGGGACAGTTGTCTACGAGCAGTACTTC.

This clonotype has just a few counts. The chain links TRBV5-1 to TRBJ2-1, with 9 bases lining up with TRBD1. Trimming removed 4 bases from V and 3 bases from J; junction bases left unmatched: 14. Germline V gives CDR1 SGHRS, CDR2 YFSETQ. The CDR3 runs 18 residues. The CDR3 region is CASSLANDGTGNYNEQFF. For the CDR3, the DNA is TGCGCCAGCAGCCTGGCTAATGATGGGACAGGGAACTACAATGAGCAGTTCTTC.

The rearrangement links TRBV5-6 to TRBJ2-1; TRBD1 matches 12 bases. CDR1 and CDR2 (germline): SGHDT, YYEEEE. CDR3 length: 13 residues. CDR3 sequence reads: CAAPGQGADEQFF. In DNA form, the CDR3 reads TGTGCGGCCCCGGGACAGGGGGCAGATGAGCAGTTCTTC.

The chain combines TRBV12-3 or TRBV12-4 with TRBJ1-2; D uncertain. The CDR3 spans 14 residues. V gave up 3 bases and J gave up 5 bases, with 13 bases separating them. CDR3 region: CASSFQGREYGYTF. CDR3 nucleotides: TGTGCCAGCAGTTTCCAAGGCAGAGAATATGGCTACACCTTC.

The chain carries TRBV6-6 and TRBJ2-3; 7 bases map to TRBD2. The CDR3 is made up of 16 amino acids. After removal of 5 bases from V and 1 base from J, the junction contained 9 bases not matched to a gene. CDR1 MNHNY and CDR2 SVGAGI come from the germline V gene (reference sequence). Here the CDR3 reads CASSKPSGRGTDTQYF. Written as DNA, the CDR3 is TGTGCCAGCAGTAAACCTAGTGGGAGGGGCACAGATACGCAGTATTTT.

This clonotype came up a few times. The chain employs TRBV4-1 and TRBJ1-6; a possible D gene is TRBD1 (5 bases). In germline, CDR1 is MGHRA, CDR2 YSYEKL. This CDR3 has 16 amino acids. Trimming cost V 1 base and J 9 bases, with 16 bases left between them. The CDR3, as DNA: TGCGCCAGCAGCCAAGGGGCAGGGTCACCCTCTTCACCCCTCCACTTT. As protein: CASSQGAGSPSSPLHF.

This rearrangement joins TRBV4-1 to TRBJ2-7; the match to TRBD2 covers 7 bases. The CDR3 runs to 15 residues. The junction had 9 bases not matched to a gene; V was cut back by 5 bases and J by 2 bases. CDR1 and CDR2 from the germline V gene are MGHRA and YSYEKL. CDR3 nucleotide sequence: TGCGCCAGCAGCTTCCTTGCGGGAGAAACCTACGAGCAGTACTTC. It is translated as CASSFLAGETYEQYF.

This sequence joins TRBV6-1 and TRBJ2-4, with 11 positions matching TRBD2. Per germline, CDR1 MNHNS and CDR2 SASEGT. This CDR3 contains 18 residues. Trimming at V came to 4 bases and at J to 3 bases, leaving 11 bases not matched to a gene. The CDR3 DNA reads TGTGCCAGCAGTGTAGCGGGGGGGCCGTTGGTAGGCAAAAACATTCAGTACTTC. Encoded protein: CASSVAGGPLVGKNIQYF.

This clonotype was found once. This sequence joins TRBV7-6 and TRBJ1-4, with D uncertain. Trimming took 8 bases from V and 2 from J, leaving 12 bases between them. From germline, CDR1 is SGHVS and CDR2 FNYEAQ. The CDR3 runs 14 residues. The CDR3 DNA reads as TGTGCCAGCCTCAATCGACGGACTAATGAAAAACTGTTTTTT. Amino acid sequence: CASLNRRTNEKLFF.

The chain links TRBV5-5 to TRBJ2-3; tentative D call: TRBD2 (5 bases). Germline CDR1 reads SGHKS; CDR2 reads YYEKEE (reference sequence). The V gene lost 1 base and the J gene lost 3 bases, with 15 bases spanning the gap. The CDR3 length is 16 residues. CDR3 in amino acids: CASSLNEGGGTDTQYF. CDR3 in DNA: TGTGCCAGCAGCTTGAATGAAGGTGGCGGGACAGATACGCAGTATTTT.

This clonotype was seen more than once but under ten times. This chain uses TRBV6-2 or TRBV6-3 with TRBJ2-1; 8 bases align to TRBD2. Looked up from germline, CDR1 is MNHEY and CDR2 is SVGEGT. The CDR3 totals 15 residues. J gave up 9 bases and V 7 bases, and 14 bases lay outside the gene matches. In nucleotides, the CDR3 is TGTGCCAGCATCCCCGGGACTAGGACTTGGGCTGAGCAGTTCTTC. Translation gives CASIPGTRTWAEQFF.

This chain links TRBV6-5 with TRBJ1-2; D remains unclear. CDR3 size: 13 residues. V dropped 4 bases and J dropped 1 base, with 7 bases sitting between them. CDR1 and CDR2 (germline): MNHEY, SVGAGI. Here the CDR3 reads CASSWTGNYGYTF. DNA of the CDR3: TGTGCCAGCAGTTGGACTGGTAACTATGGCTACACCTTC.

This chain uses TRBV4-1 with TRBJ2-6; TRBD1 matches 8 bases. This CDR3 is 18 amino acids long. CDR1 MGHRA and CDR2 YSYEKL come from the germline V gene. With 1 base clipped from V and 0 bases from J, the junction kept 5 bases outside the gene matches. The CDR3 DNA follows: TGCGCCAGCAGCCAAGTACGGACAGGGCCCTCTGGGGCCAACGTCCTGACTTTC. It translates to CASSQVRTGPSGANVLTF.

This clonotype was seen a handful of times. As DNA, the CDR3 is TGTGCCAGCAGTGACCAGGCCAGCACAGATACGCAGTATTTT. This sequence encodes CASSDQASTDTQYF. V gene TRBV2 combines with J gene TRBJ2-3; D is unresolved. From germline, CDR1 is SNHLY and CDR2 FYNNEI. This CDR3 is 14 amino acids long. V was shortened by 3 bases and J by 0 bases, with 7 bases between the two germline ends.

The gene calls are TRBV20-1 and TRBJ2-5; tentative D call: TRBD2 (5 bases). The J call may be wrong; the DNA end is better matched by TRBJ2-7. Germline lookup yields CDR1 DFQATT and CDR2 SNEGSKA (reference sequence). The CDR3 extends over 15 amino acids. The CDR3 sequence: CSVGLLGGPDYEQYF. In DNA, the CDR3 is TGCAGTGTTGGACTTCTGGGCGGGCCTGACTACGAGCAGTACTTC.

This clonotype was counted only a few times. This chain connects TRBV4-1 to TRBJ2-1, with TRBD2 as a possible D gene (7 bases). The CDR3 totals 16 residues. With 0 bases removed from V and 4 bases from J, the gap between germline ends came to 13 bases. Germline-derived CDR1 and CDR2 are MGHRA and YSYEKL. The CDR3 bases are TGCGCCAGCAGCCAAGAACGGGGGGCAACGTACAATGAGCAGTTCTTC. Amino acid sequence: CASSQERGATYNEQFF.